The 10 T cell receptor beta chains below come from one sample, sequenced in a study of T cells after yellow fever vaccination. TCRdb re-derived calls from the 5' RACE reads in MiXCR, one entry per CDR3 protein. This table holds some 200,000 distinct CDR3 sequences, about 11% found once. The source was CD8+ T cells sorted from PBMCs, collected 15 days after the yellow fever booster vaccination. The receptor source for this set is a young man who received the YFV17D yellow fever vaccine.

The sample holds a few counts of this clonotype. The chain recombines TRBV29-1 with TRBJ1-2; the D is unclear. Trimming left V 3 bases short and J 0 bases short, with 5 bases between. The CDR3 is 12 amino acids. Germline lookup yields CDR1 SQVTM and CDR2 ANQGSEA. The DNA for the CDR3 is TGCAGCGTTGACCGGGCTAACTATGGCTACACCTTC. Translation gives CSVDRANYGYTF. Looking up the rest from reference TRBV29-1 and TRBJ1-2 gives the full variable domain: SAVISQKPSRDICQRGTSLTIQCQVDSQVTMMFWYRQQPGQSLTLIATANQGSEATYESGFVIDKFPISRPNLTFSTLTVSNMSPEDSSIYLCSVDRANYGYTFGSGTRLTVV.

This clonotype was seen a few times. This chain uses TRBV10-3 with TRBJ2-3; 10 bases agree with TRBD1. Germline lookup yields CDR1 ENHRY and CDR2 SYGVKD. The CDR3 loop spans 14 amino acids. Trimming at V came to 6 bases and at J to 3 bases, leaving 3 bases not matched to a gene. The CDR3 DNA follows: TGTGCCATCAGAGGGACAGGGGCGACAGATACGCAGTATTTT. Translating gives CAIRGTGATDTQYF.

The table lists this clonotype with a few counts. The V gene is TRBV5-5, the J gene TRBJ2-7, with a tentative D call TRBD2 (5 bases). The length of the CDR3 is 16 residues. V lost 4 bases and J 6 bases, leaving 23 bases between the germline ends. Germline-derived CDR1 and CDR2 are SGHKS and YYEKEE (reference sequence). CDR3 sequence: CASSTEAEQPSGEQYF. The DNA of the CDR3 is TGTGCCAGCAGCACGGAGGCGGAACAACCTTCGGGCGAGCAGTACTTC.

This CDR3 is CATSGIPGEEQYF. In DNA form, the CDR3 reads TGTGCCACCAGCGGTATCCCCGGGGAAGAGCAGTACTTC. The rearrangement uses TRBV15 and TRBJ2-7; TRBD2 is a possible D gene (5 bases). The CDR3 covers 13 residues. Deletions cut 5 bases from V and 7 bases from J, with 15 bases between. Germline CDR1 reads LNHNV; CDR2 reads YYDKDF (reference sequence). The complete variable domain, with remaining parts taken from reference TRBV15 and TRBJ2-7, reads DAMVIQNPRYQVTQFGKPVTLSCSQTLNHNVMYWYQQKSSQAPKLLFHYYDKDFNNEADTPDNFQSRRPNTSFCFLDIRSPGLGDTAMYLCATSGIPGEEQYFGPGTRLTVT.

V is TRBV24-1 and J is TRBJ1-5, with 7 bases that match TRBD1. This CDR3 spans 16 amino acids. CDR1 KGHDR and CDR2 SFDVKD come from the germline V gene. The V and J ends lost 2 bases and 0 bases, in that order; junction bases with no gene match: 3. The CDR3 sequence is CATSDWTGDSNQPQHF. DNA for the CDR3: TGTGCCACCAGTGATTGGACAGGAGATAGCAATCAGCCCCAGCATTTT.

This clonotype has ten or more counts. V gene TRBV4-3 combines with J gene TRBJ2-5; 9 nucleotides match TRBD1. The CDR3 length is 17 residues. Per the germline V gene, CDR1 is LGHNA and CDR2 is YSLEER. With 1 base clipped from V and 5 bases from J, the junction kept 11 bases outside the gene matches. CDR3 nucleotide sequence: TGCGCCAGCAGCCAAGGATTGAGGACAGGGGATGGGGAGACCCAGTACTTC. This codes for CASSQGLRTGDGETQYF.

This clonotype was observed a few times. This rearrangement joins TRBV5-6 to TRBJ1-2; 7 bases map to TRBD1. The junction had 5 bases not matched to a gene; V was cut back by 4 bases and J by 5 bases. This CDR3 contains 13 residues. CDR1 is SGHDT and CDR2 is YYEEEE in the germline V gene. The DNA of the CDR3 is TGTGCCAGCAGCACAGGGGAAGGATATGGCTACACCTTC. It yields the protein CASSTGEGYGYTF.

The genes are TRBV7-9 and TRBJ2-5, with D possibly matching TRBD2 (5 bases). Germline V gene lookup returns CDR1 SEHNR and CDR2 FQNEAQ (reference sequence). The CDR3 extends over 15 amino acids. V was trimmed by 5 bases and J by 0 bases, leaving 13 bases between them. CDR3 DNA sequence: TGTGCCAGCAGCACCGCAGGACTGTACCAAGAGACCCAGTACTTC. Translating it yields CASSTAGLYQETQYF.

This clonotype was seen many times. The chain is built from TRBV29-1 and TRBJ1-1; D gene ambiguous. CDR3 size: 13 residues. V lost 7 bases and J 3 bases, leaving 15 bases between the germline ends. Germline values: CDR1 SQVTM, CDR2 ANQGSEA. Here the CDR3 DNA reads TGCAGCGCGGAGGCAAGTGAACACACTGAAGCTTTCTTT. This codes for CSAEASEHTEAFF.

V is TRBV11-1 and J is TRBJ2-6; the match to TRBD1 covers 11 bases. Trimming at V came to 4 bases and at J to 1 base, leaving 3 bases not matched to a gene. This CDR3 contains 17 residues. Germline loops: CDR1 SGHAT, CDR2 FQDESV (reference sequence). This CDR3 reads CASSSWDRGSGANVLTF. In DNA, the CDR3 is TGTGCCAGCAGCTCCTGGGACAGGGGGTCTGGGGCCAACGTCCTGACTTTC.